This T cell receptor (beta chain) comes out of a study of CD8+ T cells in alopecia areata. Study-wide points: How baseline CD8+ expansion relates to response remains uncertain (there was one nonresponder).

The table lists this clone with a few counts. Its cognate antigen is unknown. The CDR3 length is 13 residues. CDR1 and CDR2 from the germline V gene are SGHDT and YYEEEE. Trimming took 4 bases from V and 4 from J, leaving 9 bases between them. Treatment denoted: oral pan-JAK inhibitor, 5-10 mg twice daily. RNA, once extracted, was reverse transcribed into cDNA for use as the sequencing template. This table comes from immunoSEQ multiplex PCR, and its TCRdb copy is limited to in-frame clones, with some not included. The repertoire holds approximately 160,000 clones, with roughly 60% as singletons. The chain recombines TRBV5-6 with TRBJ1-5, with a possible D match to TRBD1 (5 bases). The sequences come from CD4+ T cells sorted from blood, collected at week 24, from a patient treated with tofacitinib. The TCR comes from a human donor with alopecia areata. CDR3 amino acids: CASSRGWNQPQHF. In DNA, the CDR3 is TGTGCCAGCAGCCGGGGGTGGAATCAGCCCCAGCATTTT.